These 11 T cell receptor beta chains came from one sample sequenced in a study of blood T cell repertoires in COVID-19. Clones were sequenced by immunoSEQ multiplex PCR, and TCRdb holds only the in-frame ones, with some missing. Counted here are some 150,000 clones, 70% to 90% occurring once; the ten biggest clones make up 1% to 1.5%. The sample comprised peripheral blood. The origin of the receptors is a man aged 55 to 70 who had recovered from COVID-19.

J is TRBJ1-3 and V is TRBV3-1 (or the pseudogene TRBV3-2), with unresolved D. Germline V gene sequence: CDR1 LGHDT, CDR2 YNNKEL (reference sequence). The CDR3 runs 15 residues. The V end was cut by 0 bases, the J end by 2 bases, with 8 bases between. In DNA form, the CDR3 reads TGTGCCAGCAGCCAAGAGGGCGCACCTGGAAACACCATATATTTT. Its protein is CASSQEGAPGNTIYF.

There are a few counts of this clone. The V and J genes are TRBV21-1 and TRBJ2-3; the DNA was not compared with TRBD2, the D call given in the table. TRBV21-1 constitutes a pseudogene. This CDR3 region has 18 residues. This CDR3 is CASSKTGLAGGPEDTQYF. As DNA, the CDR3 is TGTGCCAGCAGCAAAACGGGACTAGCGGGGGGGCCGGAGGATACGCAGTATTTT.

This clone was observed a few times. The chain recombines TRBV18 with TRBJ2-2; no firm D call. Trimming removed 3 bases from V and 4 bases from J, with 15 bases in between. Germline-derived CDR1 and CDR2 are KGHSH and LQKENI. The CDR3 runs to 16 residues. CDR3 bases: TGTGCCAGCTCACCGCGCGACTCTTCGGGCACCGGGGAGCTGTTTTTT. Translation gives CASSPRDSSGTGELFF.

This clone was detected once. The chain carries TRBV23-1 and TRBJ1-5, with a tentative D call TRBD1 (5 bases). TRBV23-1 is treated as an ORF (open reading frame) with a function not yet certain. The CDR3 length is 17 residues. V gave up 4 bases and J gave up 6 bases, with 22 bases separating them. CDR3: CASSRRIWQGECQPQHF. CDR3 nucleotides: TGCGCCAGCAGTCGACGTATTTGGCAGGGCGAATGTCAGCCCCAGCATTTT.

In its sample, this clone was seen once. The rearrangement joins TRBV5-6 to TRBJ2-3; 9 bases are a match to TRBD2. Germline V gene lookup returns CDR1 SGHDT and CDR2 YYEEEE. This CDR3 has 17 residues. V lost 4 bases and J lost 3; bases outside the gene matches: 12. The CDR3 bases are TGTGCCAGCAGCCAACTGTACGAAGCGGGGGGAACAGATACGCAGTATTTT. Amino acid sequence: CASSQLYEAGGTDTQYF.

J is TRBJ1-1 and V is TRBV27; 10 bases align to TRBD1. This CDR3 has 14 residues. Germline assignment: CDR1 MNHEY and CDR2 SMNVEV (reference sequence). V shed 6 bases and J 3 bases; nucleotides not matched to a gene: 4. The CDR3 spells CASSRDRGYTEAFF. As DNA, the CDR3 is TGTGCCAGCAGCCGGGACAGGGGATACACTGAAGCTTTCTTT.

The chain combines TRBV5-6 with TRBJ1-1; 7 bases match TRBD1. Germline V gene sequence: CDR1 SGHDT, CDR2 YYEEEE. The CDR3 extends over 15 amino acids. Trimming at V came to 4 bases and at J to 2 bases, leaving 8 bases not matched to a gene. The CDR3: CASSILTGTNTEAFF. CDR3 in DNA: TGTGCCAGCAGCATTTTGACAGGGACAAACACTGAAGCTTTCTTT.

This chain uses TRBV14 with TRBJ2-3; TRBD2 matches 8 bases. The J segment lost 0 bases and the V segment lost 0 bases, leaving 14 bases of the junction unmatched. CDR3 length: 20 amino acids. Germline V CDR1 and CDR2: SGHDN, FVKESK. In nucleotides, the CDR3 is TGTGCCAGCAGCCAAGAAAGGGGCTACTCTGCTAGCGGGAGCACAGATACGCAGTATTTT. Translating gives CASSQERGYSASGSTDTQYF.

The chain recombines TRBV9 with TRBJ1-2; 9 nucleotides match TRBD1. Trimming removed 4 bases from V and 5 bases from J; junction bases left unmatched: 12. There are 16 residues in the CDR3. CDR1 and CDR2 from the germline V gene are SGDLS and YYNGEE. CDR3 sequence (DNA): TGTGCCAGCAGCTTATCCCGGGACAGGGATTTATATGGCTACACCTTC. It specifies CASSLSRDRDLYGYTF.

The chain uses TRBV4-3 and TRBJ1-1; 8 positions agree with TRBD1. CDR3 size: 12 residues. V was clipped by 8 bases and J by 1 base; unmatched bases: 0. CDR1 is LGHNA, CDR2 YSLEER, per germline. In DNA form, the CDR3 reads TGCGCCAGCGGGACAGGGAACACTGAAGCTTTCTTT. Translating gives CASGTGNTEAFF.

This rearrangement joins TRBV11-2 to TRBJ1-2, with a weak D call TRBD1 (6 bases). CDR3 length: 14 residues. V lost 3 bases, J lost 3 bases, and 11 bases lay in between. The germline gives CDR1 SGHAT, CDR2 FQNNGV. The CDR3 reads CASSFTQGHYGYTF. The CDR3 coding sequence is TGTGCCAGCAGCTTTACTCAGGGGCACTATGGCTACACCTTC.